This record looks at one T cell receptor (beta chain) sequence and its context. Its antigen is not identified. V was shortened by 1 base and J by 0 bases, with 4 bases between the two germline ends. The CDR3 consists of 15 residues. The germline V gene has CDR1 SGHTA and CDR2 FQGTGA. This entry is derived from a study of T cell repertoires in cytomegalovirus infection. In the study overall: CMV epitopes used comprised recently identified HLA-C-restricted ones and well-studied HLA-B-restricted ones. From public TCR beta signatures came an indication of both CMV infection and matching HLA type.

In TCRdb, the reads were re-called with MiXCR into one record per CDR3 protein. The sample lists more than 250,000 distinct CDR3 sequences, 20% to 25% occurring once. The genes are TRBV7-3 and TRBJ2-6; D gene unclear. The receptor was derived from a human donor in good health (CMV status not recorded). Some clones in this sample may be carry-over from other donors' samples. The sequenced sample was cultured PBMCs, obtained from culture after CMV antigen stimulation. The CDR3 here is CASSLISSGANVLTF. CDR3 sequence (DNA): TGTGCCAGCAGCTTAATCAGCTCTGGGGCCAACGTCCTGACTTTC.